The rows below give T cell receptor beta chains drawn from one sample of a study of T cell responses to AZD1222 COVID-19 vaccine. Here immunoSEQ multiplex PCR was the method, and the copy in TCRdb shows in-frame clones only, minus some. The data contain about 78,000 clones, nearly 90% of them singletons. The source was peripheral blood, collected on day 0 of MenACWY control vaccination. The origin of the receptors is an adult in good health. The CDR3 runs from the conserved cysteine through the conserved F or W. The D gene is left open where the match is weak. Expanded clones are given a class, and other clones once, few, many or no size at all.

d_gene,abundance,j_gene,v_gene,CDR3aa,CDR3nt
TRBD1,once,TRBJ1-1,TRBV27,CASRPTGAGNTEAFF,TGTGCCAGCAGGCCAACAGGGGCGGGGAACACTGAAGCTTTCTTT
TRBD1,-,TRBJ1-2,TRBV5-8,CASSLARGRSYGYTF,TGTGCCAGCAGCTTGGCTAGGGGGCGCAGCTATGGCTACACCTTC
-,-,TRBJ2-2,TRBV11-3,CASSLLGGSNTGELFF,TGTGCCAGCAGCCTCTTGGGGGGATCGAACACCGGGGAGCTGTTTTTT
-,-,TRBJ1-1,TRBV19,CASSIGSNTEAFF,TGTGCCAGTAGTATAGGCTCGAACACTGAAGCTTTCTTT
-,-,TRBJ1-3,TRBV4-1,CASSQDRSSGNTIYF,TGCGCCAGCAGCCAAGACAGGAGCTCTGGAAACACCATATATTTT
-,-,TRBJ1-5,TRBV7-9,CASSPPGVEPQHF,TGTGCCAGCAGCCCCCCGGGGGTCGAGCCCCAGCATTTT
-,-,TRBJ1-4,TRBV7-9,CASSSYAGRLRKKLFF,TGTGCCAGCAGCTCATACGCGGGTAGGTTAAGGAAAAAACTGTTTTTT
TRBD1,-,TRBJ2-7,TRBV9,CASSVGPGGSYEQYF,TGTGCCAGCAGCGTAGGGCCAGGGGGCTCTTACGAGCAGTACTTC
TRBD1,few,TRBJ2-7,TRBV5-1,CASSLTGGLYEQYF,TGCGCCAGCAGCTTGACAGGGGGCCTCTACGAGCAGTACTTC
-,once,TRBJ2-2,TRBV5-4,CASSLAQNTGELFF,TGTGCCAGCAGCTTGGCACAGAACACCGGGGAGCTGTTTTTT
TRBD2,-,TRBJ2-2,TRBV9,CASSVRELAGATGELFF,TGTGCCAGCAGCGTCCGGGAACTAGCGGGGGCCACCGGGGAGCTGTTTTTT
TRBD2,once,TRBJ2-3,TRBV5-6,CASSERDTPDTQYF,TGTGCCAGCAGCGAGCGGGATACCCCAGATACGCAGTATTTT
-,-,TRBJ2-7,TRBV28,CASSPLGIPSYEQYF,TGTGCCAGCAGCCCACTGGGGATCCCATCCTACGAGCAGTACTTC
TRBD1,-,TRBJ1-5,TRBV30,CAWSGGTGRLPQHF,TGTGCCTGGAGTGGGGGGACAGGTCGCCTGCCCCAGCATTTT
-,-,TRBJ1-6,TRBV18,CASSPQGSVNSPLHF,TGTGCCAGCTCACCGCAGGGGTCAGTTAATTCACCCCTCCACTTT
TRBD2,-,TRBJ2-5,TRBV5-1,CASSLPQRGRETQYF,TGCGCCAGCAGCTTACCTCAGCGGGGGAGGGAGACCCAGTACTTC
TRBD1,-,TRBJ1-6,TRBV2,CASSEPGGFDSPLHF,TGTGCCAGCAGTGAACCAGGGGGGTTTGATTCACCCCTCCACTTT
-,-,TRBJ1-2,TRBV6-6,CASTPLGQSPYGYTF,TGTGCCAGCACCCCCTTGGGGCAGTCGCCCTATGGCTACACCTTC
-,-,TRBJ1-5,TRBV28,CASLGVAQHF,TGTGCCTCCCTCGGGGTAGCCCAGCATTTT
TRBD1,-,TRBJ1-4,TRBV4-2,CASSLGQDATNEKLFF,TGTGCCAGCAGCCTGGGACAGGACGCAACTAATGAAAAACTGTTTTTT
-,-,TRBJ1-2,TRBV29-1,CSVEFRGVGYTF,TGCAGCGTTGAGTTTCGAGGTGTAGGCTACACCTTC
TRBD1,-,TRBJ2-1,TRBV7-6,CASSADRGHSIHEQFF,TGTGCCAGCAGCGCCGACAGGGGCCACAGTATCCATGAGCAGTTCTTC
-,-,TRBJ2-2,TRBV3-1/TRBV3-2,CASSLYLAGNGELFF,TGTGCCAGCAGCCTTTACCTGGCTGGGAACGGGGAGCTGTTTTTT
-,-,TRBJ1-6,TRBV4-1,CASSLYGTPESPLHF,TGCGCCAGCAGCCTCTACGGGACGCCCGAATCACCCCTCCACTTT
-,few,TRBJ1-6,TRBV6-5,CASSYGAAHSPLHF,TGTGCCAGCAGTTACGGAGCAGCCCATTCACCCCTCCACTTT
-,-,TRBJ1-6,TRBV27,CASSLSMTGYNSPLHF,TGTGCCAGCAGTTTATCGATGACGGGTTATAATTCACCCCTCCACTTT
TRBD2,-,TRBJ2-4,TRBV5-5,CASSLPGLAGGAKNIQYF,TGTGCCAGCAGCCTTCCGGGACTAGCGGGGGGAGCCAAAAACATTCAGTACTTC
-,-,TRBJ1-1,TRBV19,CASSIGTLREAFF,TGTGCCAGTAGTATCGGGACACTACGTGAAGCTTTCTTT
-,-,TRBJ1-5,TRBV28,CASSEGGQPQHF,TGTGCCAGCAGTGAGGGTGGACAGCCCCAGCATTTT
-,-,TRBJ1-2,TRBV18,CASSRGGANYGYTF,TGTGCCAGCTCACGGGGAGGCGCGAACTATGGCTACACCTTC
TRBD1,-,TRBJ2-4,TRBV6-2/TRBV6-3,CASSYAPTGAKNIQYF,TGTGCCAGCAGTTACGCGCCGACAGGGGCAAAAAACATTCAGTACTTC
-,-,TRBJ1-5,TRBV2,CASSVSPNQPQHF,TGTGCCAGCAGTGTTTCACCAAATCAGCCCCAGCATTTT
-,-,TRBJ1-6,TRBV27,CASRLGGVSSTLHF,TGTGCCAGCAGATTAGGCGGCGTCAGTTCGACCCTCCACTTT
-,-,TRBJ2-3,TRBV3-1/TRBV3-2,CASSIDPNSQGDTQYF,TGTGCCAGCAGCATCGATCCTAACTCGCAGGGAGATACGCAGTATTTT
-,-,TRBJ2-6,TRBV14,CASSQIGAGANVLTF,TGTGCCAGCAGCCAAATAGGGGCTGGGGCCAACGTCCTGACTTTC
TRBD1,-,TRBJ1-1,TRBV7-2,CASSRRQGRIMNTEAFF,TGTGCCAGCAGCCGGAGACAGGGGAGAATCATGAACACTGAAGCTTTCTTT
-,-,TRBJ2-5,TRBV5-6,CASSQKETQYF,TGTGCCAGCAGCCAAAAAGAGACCCAGTACTTC
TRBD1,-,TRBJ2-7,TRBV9,CASSVREGAGEQYF,TGTGCCAGCAGCGTACGAGAGGGGGCGGGCGAGCAGTACTTC
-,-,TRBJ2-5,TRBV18,CASSPPGVETQYF,TGTGCCAGCTCACCACCGGGGGTGGAGACCCAGTACTTC
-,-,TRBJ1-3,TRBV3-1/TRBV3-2,CASSQVPRGASGNTIYF,TGTGCCAGCAGCCAAGTGCCGCGGGGGGCCAGTGGAAACACCATATATTTT
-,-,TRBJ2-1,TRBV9,CASSVEGSAGEQFF,TGTGCCAGCAGCGTAGAGGGATCGGCAGGTGAGCAGTTCTTC
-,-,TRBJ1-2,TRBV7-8,CASSLSRLDGYTF,TGTGCCAGCAGCTTAAGCAGGTTGGATGGCTACACCTTC